The T cell receptor beta chain described here comes from a study of CD8 T cells in Susac syndrome. Study-level findings and limits: That the number of individuals in its TCR sequencing and HLA analysis was relatively small was acknowledged by the study.

TCR beta sequencing was performed on blood CD8+ and CD4+ T cells. Reverse transcription of about 0.5 to 1 ug RNA used random hexamers. Multiplex PCR with immunoSEQ amplified the TCR beta CDR3 across 54 Vbeta and 13 Jbeta. TCRdb redid the calling of the immunoSEQ multiplex PCR reads with MiXCR, one entry per CDR3 protein. This sample has more than 100,000 distinct CDR3 sequences, with under 96% found just once. V was trimmed by 0 bases and J by 0 bases, leaving 5 bases between them. Germline CDR1 DFQATT, CDR2 SNEGSKA (reference sequence). The CDR3 extends over 13 amino acids. Remarks on this clonotype: Its antigen is not identified.

The sequenced sample consisted of CD4+ T cells from PBMCs. The sequence derives from a human donor with Susac syndrome. The chain uses TRBV20-1 and TRBJ1-2; no clear D. The CDR3: CSARDAANYGYTF. CDR3 DNA: TGCAGTGCTAGAGATGCAGCTAACTATGGCTACACCTTC.